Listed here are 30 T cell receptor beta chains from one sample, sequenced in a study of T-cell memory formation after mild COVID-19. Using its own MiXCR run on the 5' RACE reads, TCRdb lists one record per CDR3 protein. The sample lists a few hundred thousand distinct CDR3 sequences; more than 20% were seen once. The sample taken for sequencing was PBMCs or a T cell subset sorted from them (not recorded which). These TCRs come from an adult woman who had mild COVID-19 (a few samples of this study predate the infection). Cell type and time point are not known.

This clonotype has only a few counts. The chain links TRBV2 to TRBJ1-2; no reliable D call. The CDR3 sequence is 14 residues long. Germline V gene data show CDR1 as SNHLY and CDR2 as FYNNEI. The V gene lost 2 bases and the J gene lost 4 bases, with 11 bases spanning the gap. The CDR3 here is CASSEPQVFYGYTF. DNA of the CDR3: TGTGCCAGCAGTGAACCTCAGGTTTTCTATGGCTACACCTTC.

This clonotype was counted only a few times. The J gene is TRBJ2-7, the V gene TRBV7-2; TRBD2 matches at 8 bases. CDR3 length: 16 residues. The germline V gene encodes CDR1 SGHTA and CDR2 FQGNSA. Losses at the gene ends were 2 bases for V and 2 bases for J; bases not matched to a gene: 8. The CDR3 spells CASSLRAGDIAYEQYF. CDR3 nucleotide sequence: TGTGCCAGCAGCTTAAGAGCGGGAGATATCGCCTACGAGCAGTACTTC.

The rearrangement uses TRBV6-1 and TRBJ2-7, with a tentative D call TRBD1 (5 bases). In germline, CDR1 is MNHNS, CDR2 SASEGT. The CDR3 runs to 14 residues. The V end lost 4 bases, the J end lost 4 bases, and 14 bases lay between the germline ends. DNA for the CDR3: TGTGCCAGCAGTGCCCTCGGCAGGGTTTACGAGCAGTACTTC. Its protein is CASSALGRVYEQYF.

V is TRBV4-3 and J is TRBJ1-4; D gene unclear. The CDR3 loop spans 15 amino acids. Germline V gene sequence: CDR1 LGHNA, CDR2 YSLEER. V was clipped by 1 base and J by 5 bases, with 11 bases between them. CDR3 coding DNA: TGCGCCAGCAGCCAAGGGACGGCCGTCAATGAAAAACTGTTTTTT. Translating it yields CASSQGTAVNEKLFF.

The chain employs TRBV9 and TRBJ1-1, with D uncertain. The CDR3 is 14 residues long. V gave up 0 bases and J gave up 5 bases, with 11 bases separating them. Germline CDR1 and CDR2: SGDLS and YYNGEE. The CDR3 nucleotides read TGTGCCAGCAGCGTAGACCAGAGAGAGACTGAAGCTTTCTTT. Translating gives CASSVDQRETEAFF.

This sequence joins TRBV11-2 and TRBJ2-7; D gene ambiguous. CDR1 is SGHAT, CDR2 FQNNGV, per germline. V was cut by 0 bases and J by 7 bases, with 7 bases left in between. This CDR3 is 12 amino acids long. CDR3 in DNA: TGTGCCAGCAGCTTAGATCAATGGGAGCAGTACTTC. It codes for CASSLDQWEQYF.

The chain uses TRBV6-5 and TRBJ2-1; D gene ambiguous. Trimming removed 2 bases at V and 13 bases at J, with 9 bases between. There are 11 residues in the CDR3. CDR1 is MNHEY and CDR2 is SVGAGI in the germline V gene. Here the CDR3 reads CASSYVGKQFF. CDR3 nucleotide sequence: TGTGCCAGCAGTTACGTGGGGAAACAGTTCTTC.

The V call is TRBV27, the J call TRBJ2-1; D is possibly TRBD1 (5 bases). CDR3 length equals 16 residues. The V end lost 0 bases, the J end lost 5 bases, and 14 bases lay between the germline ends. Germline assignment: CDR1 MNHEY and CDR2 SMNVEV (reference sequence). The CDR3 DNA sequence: TGTGCCAGCAGTTTATCGGTGACAGAGTATGACAATGAGCAGTTCTTC. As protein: CASSLSVTEYDNEQFF.

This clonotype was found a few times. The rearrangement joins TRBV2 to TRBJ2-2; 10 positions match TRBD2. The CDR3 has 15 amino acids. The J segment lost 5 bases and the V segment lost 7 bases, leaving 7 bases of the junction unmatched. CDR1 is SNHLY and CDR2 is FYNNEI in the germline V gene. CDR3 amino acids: CASNSGGPGTGELFF. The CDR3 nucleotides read TGTGCCAGCAATAGCGGGGGGCCTGGGACCGGGGAGCTGTTTTTT.

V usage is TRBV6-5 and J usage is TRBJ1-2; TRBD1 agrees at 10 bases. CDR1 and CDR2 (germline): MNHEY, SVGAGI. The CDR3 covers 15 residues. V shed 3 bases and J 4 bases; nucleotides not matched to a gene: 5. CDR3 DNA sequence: TGTGCCAGCAGTTATATGGGGACAGGGGCCTATGGCTACACCTTC. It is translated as CASSYMGTGAYGYTF.

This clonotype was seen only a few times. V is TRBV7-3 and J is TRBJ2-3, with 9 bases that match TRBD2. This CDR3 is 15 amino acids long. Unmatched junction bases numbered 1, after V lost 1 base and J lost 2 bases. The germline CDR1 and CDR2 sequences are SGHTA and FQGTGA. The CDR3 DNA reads TGTGCCAGCAGCTTAATAGCGGGGGACACAGATACGCAGTATTTT. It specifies CASSLIAGDTDTQYF.

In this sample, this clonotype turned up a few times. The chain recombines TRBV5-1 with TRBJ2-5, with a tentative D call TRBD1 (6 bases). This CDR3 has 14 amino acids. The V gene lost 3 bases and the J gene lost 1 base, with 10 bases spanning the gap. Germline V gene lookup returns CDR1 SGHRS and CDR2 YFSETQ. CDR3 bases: TGCGCCAGCAGCTCCGGACAGACCCAAGAGACCCAGTACTTC. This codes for CASSSGQTQETQYF.

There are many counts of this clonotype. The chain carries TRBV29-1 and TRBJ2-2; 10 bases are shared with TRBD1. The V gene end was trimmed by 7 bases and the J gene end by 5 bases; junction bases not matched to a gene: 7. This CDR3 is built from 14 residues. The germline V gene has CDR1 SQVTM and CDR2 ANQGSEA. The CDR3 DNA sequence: TGCAGCGCTAGACAGGGGGCGCAGACCGGGGAGCTGTTTTTT. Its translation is CSARQGAQTGELFF.

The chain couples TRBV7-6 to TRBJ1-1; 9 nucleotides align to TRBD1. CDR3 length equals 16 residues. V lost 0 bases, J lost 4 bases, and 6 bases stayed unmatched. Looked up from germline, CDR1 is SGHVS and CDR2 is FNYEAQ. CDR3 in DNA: TGTGCCAGCAGCTTAGCGGGACAGGGTCTTGTCACTGAAGCTTTCTTT. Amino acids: CASSLAGQGLVTEAFF.

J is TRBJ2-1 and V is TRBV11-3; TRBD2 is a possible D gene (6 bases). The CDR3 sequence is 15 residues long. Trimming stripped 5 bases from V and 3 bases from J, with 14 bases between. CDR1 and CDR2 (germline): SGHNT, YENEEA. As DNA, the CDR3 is TGTGCCAGCAGCGTGGACGGGAGTAGCTACAATGAGCAGTTCTTC. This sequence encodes CASSVDGSSYNEQFF.

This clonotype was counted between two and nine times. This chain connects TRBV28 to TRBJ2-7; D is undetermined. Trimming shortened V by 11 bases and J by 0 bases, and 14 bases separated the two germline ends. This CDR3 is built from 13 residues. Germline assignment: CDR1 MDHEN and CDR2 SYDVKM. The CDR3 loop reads CAGSRRNSYEQYF. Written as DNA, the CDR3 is TGTGCCGGATCAAGGCGAAACTCCTACGAGCAGTACTTC.

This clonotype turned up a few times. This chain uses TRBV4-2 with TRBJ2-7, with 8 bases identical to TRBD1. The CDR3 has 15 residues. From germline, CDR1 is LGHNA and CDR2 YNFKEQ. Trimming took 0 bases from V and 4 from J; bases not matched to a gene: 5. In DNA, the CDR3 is TGTGCCAGCAGCCAAGAGGAACGGACAGGGTACGAGCAGTACTTC. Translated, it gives CASSQEERTGYEQYF.

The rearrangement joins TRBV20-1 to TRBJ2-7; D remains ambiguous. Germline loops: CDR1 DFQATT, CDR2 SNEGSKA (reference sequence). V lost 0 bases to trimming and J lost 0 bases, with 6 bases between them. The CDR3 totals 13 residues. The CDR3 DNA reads TGCAGTGCTAGAGATATCAGCTCCTACGAGCAGTACTTC. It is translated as CSARDISSYEQYF.

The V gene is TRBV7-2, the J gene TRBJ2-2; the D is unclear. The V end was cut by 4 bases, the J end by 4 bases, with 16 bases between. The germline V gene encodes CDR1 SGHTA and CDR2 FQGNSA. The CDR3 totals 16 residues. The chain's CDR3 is CASSSPYAVGTGELFF. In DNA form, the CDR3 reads TGTGCCAGCAGCTCTCCTTACGCTGTGGGCACCGGGGAGCTGTTTTTT. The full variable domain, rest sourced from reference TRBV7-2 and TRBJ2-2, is GAGVSQSPSNKVTEKGKDVELRCDPISGHTALYWYRQSLGQGLEFLIYFQGNSAPDKSGLPSDRFSAERTGGSVSTLTIQRTQQEDSAVYLCASSSPYAVGTGELFFGEGSRLTVL.

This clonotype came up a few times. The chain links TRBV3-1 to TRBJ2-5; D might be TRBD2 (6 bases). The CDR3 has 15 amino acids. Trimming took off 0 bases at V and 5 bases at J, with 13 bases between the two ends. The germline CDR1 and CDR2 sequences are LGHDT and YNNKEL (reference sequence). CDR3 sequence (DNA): TGTGCCAGCAGCCAAGATACAGCGGGTGGGGAGACCCAGTACTTC. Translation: CASSQDTAGGETQYF.

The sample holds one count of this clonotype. The CDR3 bases are TGTGCCAGCAGTGAGGGGCCTACTGAGGAGGACGAGCAGTACTTC. Amino acids: CASSEGPTEEDEQYF. The chain combines TRBV9 with TRBJ2-7, with D perhaps given as TRBD1 or TRBD2 (5 bases each). V shed 5 bases and J shed 5 bases, with 20 bases lying between them. The CDR3 contains 15 residues. Germline V gene sequence: CDR1 SGDLS, CDR2 YYNGEE. The full variable domain, completed using reference TRBV9 and TRBJ2-7, is DSGVTQTPKHLITATGQRVTLRCSPRSGDLSVYWYQQSLDQGLQFLIQYYNGEERAKGNILERFSAQQFPDLHSELNLSSLELGDSALYFCASSEGPTEEDEQYFGPGTRLTVT.

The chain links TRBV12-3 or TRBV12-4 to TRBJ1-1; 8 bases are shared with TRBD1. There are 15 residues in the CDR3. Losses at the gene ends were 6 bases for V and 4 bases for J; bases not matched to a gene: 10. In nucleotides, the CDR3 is TGTGCCAGCAGGAGCTCGACAGGGGCGTTCACTGAAGCTTTCTTT. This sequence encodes CASRSSTGAFTEAFF.

The CDR3: CASSVRVAAYNEQFF. The CDR3 nucleotides are TGTGCCAGCAGCGTTCGGGTAGCGGCGTACAATGAGCAGTTCTTC. V and J are TRBV12-3 or TRBV12-4 and TRBJ2-1, with D perhaps matching TRBD2 (6 bases). This CDR3 is 15 amino acids long. With 6 bases removed from V and 4 bases from J, the gap between germline ends came to 16 bases.

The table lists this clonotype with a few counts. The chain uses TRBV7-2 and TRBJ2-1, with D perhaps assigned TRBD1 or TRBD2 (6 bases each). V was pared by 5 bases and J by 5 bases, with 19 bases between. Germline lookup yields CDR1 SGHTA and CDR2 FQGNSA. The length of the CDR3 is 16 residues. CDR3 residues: CASSPARGRYNNEQFF. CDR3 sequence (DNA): TGTGCCAGCAGCCCAGCTAGGGGGAGGTATAACAATGAGCAGTTCTTC. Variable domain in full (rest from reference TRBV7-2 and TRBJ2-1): GAGVSQSPSNKVTEKGKDVELRCDPISGHTALYWYRQSLGQGLEFLIYFQGNSAPDKSGLPSDRFSAERTGGSVSTLTIQRTQQEDSAVYLCASSPARGRYNNEQFFGPGTRLTVL.

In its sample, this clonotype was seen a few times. This chain's CDR3 is CATSEPGGGTQYF. The DNA of the CDR3 is TGTGCCACCAGCGAACCAGGGGGTGGTACGCAGTATTTT. The rearrangement links TRBV15 to TRBJ2-3, with TRBD1 matching over 7 bases. Unmatched junction bases numbered 7, after V lost 5 bases and J lost 8 bases. Germline CDR1 is LNHNV and CDR2 is YYDKDF (reference sequence). The CDR3 totals 13 residues.

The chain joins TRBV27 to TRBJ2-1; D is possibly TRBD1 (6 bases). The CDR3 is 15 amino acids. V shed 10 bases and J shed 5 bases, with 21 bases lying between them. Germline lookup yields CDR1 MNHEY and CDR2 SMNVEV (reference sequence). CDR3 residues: CATTRVQGGHNEQFF. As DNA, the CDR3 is TGTGCCACTACCCGGGTACAGGGTGGTCACAATGAGCAGTTCTTC.

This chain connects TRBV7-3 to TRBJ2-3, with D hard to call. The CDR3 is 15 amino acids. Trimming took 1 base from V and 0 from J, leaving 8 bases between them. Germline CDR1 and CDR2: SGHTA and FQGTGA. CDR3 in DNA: TGTGCCAGCAGCTTAAAGGCAGGTAGCACAGATACGCAGTATTTT. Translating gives CASSLKAGSTDTQYF.

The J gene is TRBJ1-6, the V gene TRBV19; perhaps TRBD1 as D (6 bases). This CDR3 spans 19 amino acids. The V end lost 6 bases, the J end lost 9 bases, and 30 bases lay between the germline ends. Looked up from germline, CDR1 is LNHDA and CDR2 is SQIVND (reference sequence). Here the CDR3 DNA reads TGTGCCAGTAGCCCCTTACTTCTATCAGGGGTCCCGGCCGGTTCACCCCTCCACTTT. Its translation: CASSPLLLSGVPAGSPLHF. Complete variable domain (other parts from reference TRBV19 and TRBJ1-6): DGGITQSPKYLFRKEGQNVTLSCEQNLNHDAMYWYRQDPGQGLRLIYYSQIVNDFQKGDIAEGYSVSREKKESFPLTVTSAQKNPTAFYLCASSPLLLSGVPAGSPLHFGNGTRLTVT.

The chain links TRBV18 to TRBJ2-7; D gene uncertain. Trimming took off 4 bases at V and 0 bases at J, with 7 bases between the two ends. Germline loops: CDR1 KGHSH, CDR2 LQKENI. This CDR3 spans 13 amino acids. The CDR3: CASSQSSSYEQYF. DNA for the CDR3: TGTGCCAGCTCACAAAGTAGCTCCTACGAGCAGTACTTC.

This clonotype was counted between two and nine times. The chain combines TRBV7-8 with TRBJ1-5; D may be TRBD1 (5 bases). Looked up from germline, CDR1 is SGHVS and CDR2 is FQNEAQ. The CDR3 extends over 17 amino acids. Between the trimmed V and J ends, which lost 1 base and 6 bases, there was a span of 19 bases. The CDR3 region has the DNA TGTGCCAGCAGCTTAGTCCCCGGGCTTCCAGGGCCTCAGCCCCAGCATTTT. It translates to CASSLVPGLPGPQPQHF.